Here is one T cell receptor (beta chain) with its context. The target of this receptor is not known. The sequence runs out 3 residues before the end of the CDR3; the remainder is reconstructed from the germline J gene. From its cysteine to its phenylalanine, the CDR3 spans 16 amino acids. The DNA covers only part of the CDR3, 39 bases in frame from base 1. The germline V gene (reference sequence) provides CDR1 GTSNPN and CDR2 SVGIG. V is trimmed back by 4 bases and J by 5 bases, and the junction contains 11 bases that no gene match accounts for. The immunoSEQ assay used multiplex PCR to amplify TCR beta CDR3 regions from an average of around 1.2 ug of genomic DNA per sample. Primer bias was corrected in the assay by using a complete synthetic TCR repertoire to establish an amplification baseline. The amplicons were sequenced on the Illumina platform. The source study handled its data this way. Sequence errors were corrected by clustering with frequency ratios and a modified nearest-neighbor algorithm, and the sequences were then analyzed in the immunoSEQ Analyzer using IMGT gene definitions. At each rarefaction depth, TCR richness and evenness were averaged across 20 rarefaction repeats, and any sample with fewer sequences than the depth was left out. V, D and J gene relative abundances were compared between groups with Wilcoxon rank sum tests, applying FDR correction. For the blinded duplicates, the intraclass correlation was 90% to 97% for TCR richness and averaged around 76% across roughly 69 gene segments. The clones in this table, taken by TCRdb from immuneACCESS, are in-frame only. Not every clone is retained; where verified, under half of the shortfall comes from an unresolved V gene, and the cause of the rest is unknown. The V and J calls and the clone size are those of that table, but D and trimming were determined from the DNA. This sample's table lists 15,000 to 20,000 clones. Around an eighth of the sample lies in the top ten.

This entry is derived from a study of T cells in women clearing cervical HPV infection (dated by TCRdb to 2017 to 2018). A note on the overall study: Cases were about 25 women with histologically confirmed HPV16-related CIN3 or worse, including a couple of invasive cancers. For cases, the median interval between lesion detection and blood sampling was around 150 days, with an interquartile range of about 80 to 210 days. Cases and controls were matched on year of sample collection and on age within five years. Because only a few women had HLA typing data, the possibility that HLA type acted as a confounder could not be ruled out. Blood from cases was collected at the visit at which the lesion was first identified, whereas blood from controls was collected once infection was no longer detected. Controls were 20 to 30 women whose single incident HPV16 infection cleared within 12 months without precancer or cancer developing. The parent cohort enrolled some 10,000 women aged 18 or older in Guanacaste, Costa Rica, during about 1992 to 1995 and followed them for over six years. The exploratory proof-of-principle case-control study was nested within the Guanacaste HPV Natural History Study in Costa Rica and compared TCR repertoires across cervical HPV16 outcomes. Five blinded duplicates per group were added as quality controls, so that 60 or so samples were obtained: some 50 participants and approximately 10 replicates. A median age of around 30 years was observed in cases versus roughly 40 in controls, and no significant differences in baseline characteristics were found. General findings and caveats noted by the study authors: Significantly higher TCR repertoire richness was observed in CIN3+ cases than in controls across sequencing depths, whereas no difference in evenness was found. Lower TRBV6-7 relative abundance was observed in cases than in controls (roughly 0.12% versus 0.15%; Bonferroni P = 0.0008). Whether associations preceded infection or resulted from infection could not be shown with the cross-sectional design, and effector/memory subsets and HPV-specific T cells were not isolated. T-cell numbers per sample were unknown, so richness differences could reflect varying T-cell content rather than repertoire biology. Random forest classifiers that combined richness and V gene abundances separated cases from controls with an estimated AUC of about 0.8.

Every participant had a single incident cervical HPV16 infection, and women with prevalent HPV16 infections were excluded. Cervical HPV DNA was detected with MY09/MY11 PCR, and genotyping was done by dot-blot hybridization. Roughly 15 mL of heparinized blood were centrifuged, and the buffy coat was aliquoted, frozen at -30°C, then stored at -80°C. QIAGEN kits were used to extract genomic DNA from the buffy coat specimens. The source material was blood buffy coat. The rearrangement combines TRBV30 with TRBJ2-3, and TRBD1 aligns with 11 junction nucleotides. This receptor was identified in a woman aged 18-70 years with a cervical HPV16 infection that either progressed to CIN3+ or cleared (not recorded which). CDR3 DNA (partial): TGTGCCTGGAAAATCATGGGACAGGGGGTAGGAGATACG. This gives the protein CAWKIMGQGVGDT. The entire CDR3 protein is CAWKIMGQGVGDTQYF.